One and the same sample provided the 8 T cell receptor beta chains below, sequenced in a study of T cell changes during pregnancy in multiple sclerosis. Clones were read by immunoSEQ multiplex PCR, and TCRdb kept only the in-frame ones, dropping some. The data show about 44,000 clones, with about 88% seen just once and approximately 1.1% held by the top ten. The sequencing here drew on CD4+ T cells from peripheral blood mononuclear cells, taken after pregnancy. The receptors stem from a female donor with multiple sclerosis, enrolled in a pregnancy study.

The J gene is TRBJ2-1, the V gene TRBV29-1; the D gene is possibly TRBD2 (6 bases). V was cut by 5 bases and J by 7 bases, with 15 bases left in between. The germline gives CDR1 SQVTM, CDR2 ANQGSEA. The CDR3 sequence is 13 residues long. CDR3 DNA: TGCAGCGTTCTGGGAGTGGGGGGAAATGAGCAGTTCTTC. As protein: CSVLGVGGNEQFF.

The chain uses TRBV5-4 and TRBJ2-7; TRBD1 matches 7 bases. V gave up 2 bases and J gave up 2 bases; unmatched junction bases: 1. The CDR3 has 13 residues. From germline, CDR1 is SGHNT and CDR2 YYREEE (reference sequence). CDR3 coding DNA: TGTGCCAGCAGCTTAGACAGGGCCTACGAGCAGTACTTC. Its translation is CASSLDRAYEQYF.

This chain connects TRBV10-3 to TRBJ2-7; 11 bases are a match to TRBD2. Germline trimming cut 6 bases from V and 6 bases from J; bases unmatched to any gene: 13. The CDR3 totals 16 residues. Germline values: CDR1 ENHRY, CDR2 SYGVKD. The CDR3 sequence: CAIRGGGLAGEGEQYF. DNA of the CDR3: TGTGCCATCAGGGGCGGCGGACTAGCGGGCGAAGGCGAGCAGTACTTC.

A single count supports this clone. J is TRBJ2-2 and V is TRBV15, with D tentatively TRBD1 (5 bases). Trimming pared 0 bases from V and 6 bases from J, leaving 8 bases between. This CDR3 comprises 14 residues. CDR1 is LNHNV, CDR2 YYDKDF, per germline (reference sequence). This CDR3 reads CATSRDRGAGELFF. DNA of the CDR3: TGTGCCACCAGCAGAGATAGGGGTGCCGGGGAGCTGTTTTTT.

V and J are TRBV6-6 and TRBJ2-1; 8 nucleotides line up with TRBD1. From germline, CDR1 is MNHNY and CDR2 SVGAGI (reference sequence). The CDR3 consists of 12 residues. V shed 5 bases, J shed 14 bases, and the junction held 8 bases outside the gene matches. The CDR3 reads CASSIVPGQEFF. The CDR3 DNA follows: TGTGCCAGCAGTATAGTCCCGGGACAGGAGTTCTTC.

This chain links TRBV10-3 with TRBJ1-5; D uncertain. This CDR3 has 15 residues. Germline values: CDR1 ENHRY, CDR2 SYGVKD. V dropped 2 bases and J dropped 0 bases, with 8 bases sitting between them. CDR3 DNA sequence: TGTGCCATCAGTGAGCAATCGGGTAGCAATCAGCCCCAGCATTTT. It specifies CAISEQSGSNQPQHF.

This clone was found once. The chain has TRBV5-1 and TRBJ2-1, with D unclear. V lost 0 bases and J lost 9, with 10 bases in between. The CDR3 is 13 amino acids. Per germline, CDR1 SGHRS and CDR2 YFSETQ. CDR3 protein: CASSLALRGEQFF. The CDR3 nucleotides are TGCGCCAGCAGCTTGGCGTTGCGCGGTGAGCAGTTCTTC.

The chain couples TRBV9 to TRBJ1-2, with D tentatively TRBD1 (6 bases). Germline V gene lookup returns CDR1 SGDLS and CDR2 YYNGEE. V was trimmed by 0 bases and J by 4 bases, leaving 13 bases between them. The CDR3 runs 15 residues. CDR3 loop: CASSVEAGAAYGYTF. CDR3 bases: TGTGCCAGCAGCGTAGAGGCAGGGGCGGCCTATGGCTACACCTTC.